This is a list of T cell receptor beta chains from one sample in a study of blood T cell repertoires in COVID-19. Assay: immunoSEQ multiplex PCR; the TCRdb copy retains only in-frame clones and omits some. This table holds 100,000 or so clones, around nine tenths found once. Material: peripheral blood. These receptors were taken from a human donor with acute or convalescent COVID-19. The donor label of this sample is uncertain. Each CDR3 is given with its conserved first and last residue. Each record gives: clone size, V gene, D gene, J gene, CDR3 protein, CDR3 DNA. The D gene is left open where the match is weak. Rows give clone size only sometimes, using once, few, many, or a class for an expanded clone.

few	TRBV10-3	TRBD1	TRBJ1-6	CAITQGARGNSPLHF	TGTGCCATCACCCAGGGGGCTAGGGGTAATTCACCCCTCCACTTT
NA	TRBV7-9	NA	TRBJ2-7	CASSLDLVFGYYEQYF	TGTGCCAGCAGCTTAGATTTAGTCTTCGGTTACTACGAGCAGTACTTC
few	TRBV3-1/TRBV3-2	NA	TRBJ2-3	CASSQRRASTDTQYF	TGTGCCAGCAGCCAAAGGCGGGCAAGCACAGATACGCAGTATTTT
NA	TRBV19	TRBD1	TRBJ1-6	CATAWDRNSPLHF	TGTGCCACCGCGTGGGACAGAAATTCACCCCTCCACTTT
NA	TRBV6-5	NA	TRBJ1-1	CASSYSREGYEAFF	TGTGCCAGCAGTTACTCGCGGGAGGGGTATGAAGCTTTCTTT
NA	TRBV6-5	TRBD1	TRBJ2-5	CASSRQGPETQYF	TGTGCCAGCAGCAGACAGGGACCCGAGACCCAGTACTTC
NA	TRBV7-8	NA	TRBJ1-2	CASSQFFVQGVKGTNYGYTF	TGTGCCAGCAGCCAATTTTTTGTACAGGGCGTCAAGGGGACTAACTATGGCTACACCTTC
NA	TRBV11-3	NA	TRBJ1-4	CASSLGGSSEKLFF	TGTGCCAGCAGCTTAGGGGGCTCGAGTGAAAAACTGTTTTTT
NA	TRBV3-1/TRBV3-2	TRBD1	TRBJ1-1	CASSQEGQLEAFF	TGTGCCAGCAGCCAAGAGGGACAGCTTGAAGCTTTCTTT
NA	TRBV7-3	NA	TRBJ2-2	CASSLDYSNTGELFF	TGTGCCAGCAGCCTTGACTACTCGAACACCGGGGAGCTGTTTTTT
NA	TRBV6-5	TRBD1	TRBJ1-4	CASKERAGGEKLFF	TGTGCCAGCAAGGAGCGGGCAGGGGGAGAAAAACTGTTTTTT
once	TRBV4-3	NA	TRBJ2-7	CASSQAWDTSYEQYF	TGCGCCAGCAGCCAAGCTTGGGACACATCCTACGAGCAGTACTTC
NA	TRBV24-1	TRBD1	TRBJ1-5	CATSDSRGFQTGGNQPQHF	TGTGCCACCAGTGATTCGAGGGGATTCCAGACAGGGGGGAATCAGCCCCAGCATTTT
NA	TRBV28	TRBD1	TRBJ1-6	CASSLSTGDSYNSPLHF	TGTGCCAGCAGTTTAAGTACAGGGGATTCCTATAATTCACCCCTCCACTTT
NA	TRBV2	TRBD1	TRBJ1-5	CASGDSQPQHF	TGTGCCAGCGGGGACAGTCAGCCCCAGCATTTT
few	TRBV6-5	NA	TRBJ1-1	CASADTEAFF	TGTGCCAGTGCGGACACTGAAGCTTTCTTT
NA	TRBV10-3	NA	TRBJ1-2	CAIRAYYGYTF	TGTGCCATCAGGGCATACTATGGCTACACCTTC
NA	TRBV7-9	NA	TRBJ2-7	CASSFVDISEQYF	TGTGCCAGCAGCTTCGTGGACATTTCCGAGCAGTACTTC
once	TRBV18	TRBD1	TRBJ2-4	CASSLTGGEAKNIQYF	TGTGCCAGCTCGCTGACAGGGGGCGAGGCCAAAAACATTCAGTACTTC
NA	TRBV19	NA	TRBJ1-3	CASSLPASSSGNTIYF	TGTGCCAGTAGTCTCCCCGCGTCGAGCTCTGGAAACACCATATATTTT
NA	TRBV15	TRBD2	TRBJ2-3	CATKSSGGPLRYF	TGTGCCACCAAATCTAGCGGGGGGCCCCTCAGATATTTT
few	TRBV6-5	NA	TRBJ1-1	CASSYWQNTEAFF	TGTGCCAGCAGTTACTGGCAGAACACTGAAGCTTTCTTT
NA	TRBV5-1	TRBD2	TRBJ2-1	CASSWDGAGYNEQFF	TGCGCCAGCAGCTGGGACGGAGCGGGATACAATGAGCAGTTCTTC
NA	TRBV5-1	TRBD2	TRBJ2-7	CASSLYTSGDYEQYF	TGCGCCAGCAGCTTGTATACTAGCGGGGATTACGAGCAGTACTTC
few	TRBV28	NA	TRBJ1-5	CASRTQGNGFSNQPQHF	TGTGCCAGCCGGACGCAGGGGAATGGTTTTAGCAATCAGCCCCAGCATTTT
NA	TRBV7-2	TRBD1	TRBJ2-5	CASRDRGDFGLYF	TGTGCCAGCAGAGACAGGGGCGACTTTGGTCTGTACTTC
NA	TRBV5-1	TRBD1	TRBJ1-1	CASSPSTGDRIYTEAFF	TGCGCCAGCAGCCCATCGACAGGGGACAGAATTTACACTGAAGCTTTCTTT
NA	TRBV5-4	NA	TRBJ2-6	CASSGGAGPSGANVLTF	TGTGCCAGCAGCGGTGGGGCAGGGCCCTCTGGGGCCAACGTCCTGACTTTC
NA	TRBV5-3	TRBD2	TRBJ2-7	CARSAREIYEQYF	TGTGCCAGAAGCGCGCGGGAGATCTACGAGCAGTACTTC
few	TRBV6-5	NA	TRBJ1-6	CASSYSGSSYNSPLHF	TGTGCCAGCAGTTACTCCGGGAGCTCCTATAATTCACCCCTCCACTTT
many	TRBV7-2	TRBD1	TRBJ1-2	CASNQGVVRGGYTF	TGTGCCAGCAACCAGGGGGTCGTTCGTGGTGGCTACACCTTC
NA	TRBV11-1	TRBD1	TRBJ2-7	CASSTSEGQLYEQYF	TGTGCCAGCAGCACCTCCGAGGGACAGCTCTACGAGCAGTACTTC
NA	TRBV7-2	TRBD1	TRBJ1-1	CASSGQGNTEAFF	TGTGCCAGCAGCGGACAGGGGAACACTGAAGCTTTCTTT
NA	TRBV6-5	NA	TRBJ2-1	CASSYSRGGSHNEQFF	TGTGCCAGCAGTTACTCTAGGGGGGGGTCCCACAATGAGCAGTTCTTC
NA	TRBV6-5	NA	TRBJ2-2	CASSYRGWRGTGELFF	TGTGCCAGCAGTTACCGGGGGTGGAGGGGAACCGGGGAGCTGTTTTTT
NA	TRBV7-9	TRBD1	TRBJ1-2	CASSPTGGGYTF	TGTGCCAGCAGCCCCACAGGGGGTGGCTACACCTTC
NA	TRBV24-1	NA	TRBJ1-6	CATSDFTQGAYNSPLHF	TGTGCCACCAGTGATTTTACACAGGGAGCCTATAATTCACCCCTCCACTTT
NA	TRBV7-2	NA	TRBJ1-3	CASSFAGVSGNTIYF	TGTGCCAGCAGCTTTGCAGGCGTCTCTGGAAACACCATATATTTT
NA	TRBV19	NA	TRBJ1-5	CASSWALGQPQHF	TGTGCCAGTAGTTGGGCGTTGGGTCAGCCCCAGCATTTT
NA	TRBV5-1	TRBD1	TRBJ2-2	CASSNGQGRGELFF	TGCGCCAGCAGTAACGGACAGGGACGAGGGGAGCTGTTTTTT
NA	TRBV2	NA	TRBJ1-2	CASSEWGRRGGYTF	TGTGCCAGCAGTGAATGGGGGCGCCGCGGAGGCTACACCTTC
NA	TRBV5-4	TRBD1	TRBJ1-2	CASSSDRDGYTF	TGTGCCAGCAGTTCCGACAGGGACGGCTACACCTTC
NA	TRBV6-2/TRBV6-3	NA	TRBJ2-5	CASSYPSTGNQETQYF	TGTGCCAGCAGTTACCCCTCGACTGGAAACCAAGAGACCCAGTACTTC
NA	TRBV27	TRBD1	TRBJ1-2	CASSSTGAWSYGYTF	TGTGCCAGCAGTTCGACAGGGGCGTGGTCCTATGGCTACACCTTC
NA	TRBV5-5	TRBD2	TRBJ2-4	CASSSNPSGGNIQYF	TGTGCCAGCAGCTCGAATCCTAGCGGGGGAAACATTCAGTACTTC
NA	TRBV6-2/TRBV6-3	NA	TRBJ2-1	CASSDPRLPSYNEQFF	TGTGCCAGCAGCGACCCTAGACTCCCCTCCTACAATGAGCAGTTCTTC